This T cell receptor (beta chain) was observed in a study of blood T cell repertoires in COVID-19. Study-level information: The cDNA or gDNA used as material had been derived from T cells, B-cell-depleted T cells, or PBMCs.

Original handling: Amplification of reference gene primers was used by the study to estimate nucleated cell counts. This table comes from immunoSEQ multiplex PCR, and its TCRdb copy is limited to in-frame clones, with some not included. The V and J calls and the clone size are those of that table, but D and trimming were determined from the DNA. This sample has 40,000 to 60,000 clones, with under 90% found just once. Deletions cut 4 bases from V and 6 bases from J, with 15 bases between. Looked up from germline, CDR1 is SGHRS and CDR2 is YFSETQ. This CDR3 is 14 amino acids long. This receptor was taken from a woman aged 55 to 70 with acute or convalescent COVID-19. Sequencing was done on a sample of peripheral blood. The chain couples TRBV5-1 to TRBJ2-3, with a weak D call TRBD1 (6 bases). The CDR3 reads CASSRDIGRDTQYF. The CDR3, as DNA: TGCGCCAGCAGCCGGGACATCGGCCGTGATACGCAGTATTTT.